The 21 T cell receptor beta chains reported below all come from one sample, sequenced in a study of cytomegalovirus exposure and HLA in healthy donors. 60 Vbeta and 13 Jbeta primers were used in PCR. The data were produced by immunoSEQ multiplex PCR, yet TCRdb's version contains in-frame clones alone and is incomplete. Among about 150,000 clones listed, around 74% were seen once. Sequencing input: PBMCs. Receptor source: a man aged 50 or older in good health and CMV-seropositive.

This clone has a count of ten or more. V and J are TRBV4-1 and TRBJ2-7; D possibly corresponds to TRBD2 (6 bases). The germline V gene encodes CDR1 MGHRA and CDR2 YSYEKL. Trimming cost V 4 bases and J 3 bases, with 19 bases left between them. This CDR3 is built from 16 residues. The CDR3 DNA follows: TGCGCCAGCAGCCTACAAGAAGGATTGGGACTCTACGAGCAGTACTTC. Translation gives CASSLQEGLGLYEQYF.

The chain employs TRBV27 and TRBJ1-2, with 8 bases lining up with TRBD1. This CDR3 spans 14 amino acids. With 7 bases clipped from V and 7 bases from J, the junction kept 11 bases outside the gene matches. Looked up from germline, CDR1 is MNHEY and CDR2 is SMNVEV (reference sequence). The CDR3 DNA reads TGTGCCAGCAAGAGACAGGGGTCGCTTCCTGGCTACACCTTC. It codes for CASKRQGSLPGYTF.

This chain connects TRBV6-1 to TRBJ2-6, with D possibly being TRBD1 (5 bases). Germline CDR1 reads MNHNS; CDR2 reads SASEGT. The V end was cut by 8 bases, the J end by 4 bases, with 15 bases between. CDR3 length: 15 amino acids. This CDR3 reads CASVSGLMGANVLTF. CDR3 nucleotides: TGTGCCAGCGTATCAGGGCTTATGGGGGCCAACGTCCTGACTTTC.

This clone was picked up a small number of times. Here the CDR3 DNA reads TGTGCCAGTAGTTCAACGACAGGGGGCTTTGGTGAAGCTTTCTTT. Its protein product is CASSSTTGGFGEAFF. The chain joins TRBV19 to TRBJ1-1; 10 bases map to TRBD1. The J segment lost 7 bases and the V segment lost 5 bases, leaving 10 bases of the junction unmatched. CDR3 length equals 15 residues. Germline CDR1 and CDR2: LNHDA and SQIVND (reference sequence). Full variable domain (outside the CDR3, taken from reference TRBV19 and TRBJ1-1): DGGITQSPKYLFRKEGQNVTLSCEQNLNHDAMYWYRQDPGQGLRLIYYSQIVNDFQKGDIAEGYSVSREKKESFPLTVTSAQKNPTAFYLCASSSTTGGFGEAFFGQGTRLTVV.

J is TRBJ2-3 and V is TRBV28; 10 bases are a match to TRBD1. J lost 2 bases, V lost 6 bases, and 11 bases had no gene match. Germline CDR1 and CDR2: MDHEN and SYDVKM. The CDR3 runs 17 residues. Here the CDR3 DNA reads TGTGCCAGCAGCTGGACCCCCGGGACAGGGGTCACAGATACGCAGTATTTT. Residues: CASSWTPGTGVTDTQYF. Filled out from reference TRBV28 and TRBJ2-3, the complete variable domain reads DVKVTQSSRYLVKRTGEKVFLECVQDMDHENMFWYRQDPGLGLRLIYFSYDVKMKEKGDIPEGYSVSREKKERFSLILESASTNQTSMYLCASSWTPGTGVTDTQYFGPGTRLTVL.

This CDR3 is CAISGDRGLGSPLHF. The CDR3 nucleotides read TGTGCCATCAGTGGGGACAGGGGGCTCGGTTCACCCCTCCACTTT. The chain combines TRBV10-3 with TRBJ1-6; 12 bases align to TRBD1. The CDR3 has 15 amino acids. Per the germline V gene, CDR1 is ENHRY and CDR2 is SYGVKD. Losses at the gene ends were 4 bases for V and 9 bases for J; bases not matched to a gene: 4.

The sample holds one count of this clone. The chain links TRBV5-5 to TRBJ2-5; D is unclear. V was cut by 2 bases and J by 5 bases, with 4 bases left in between. The CDR3 contains 11 residues. Germline lookup yields CDR1 SGHKS and CDR2 YYEKEE (reference sequence). The CDR3 is CASSFYETQYF. The CDR3 nucleotides read TGTGCCAGCAGCTTCTACGAGACCCAGTACTTC. The full variable domain, rest sourced from reference TRBV5-5 and TRBJ2-5, is DAGVTQSPTHLIKTRGQQVTLRCSPISGHKSVSWYQQVLGQGPQFIFQYYEKEERGRGNFPDRFSARQFPNYSSELNVNALLLGDSALYLCASSFYETQYFGPGTRLLVL.

CDR3 bases: TGTGCCAGCAGTGAGGAGGGCTTTTTCCAAGAGACCCAGTACTTC. Translated, it gives CASSEEGFFQETQYF. The genes are TRBV6-1 and TRBJ2-5, with D possibly TRBD2 on 6 matching bases. There are 15 residues in the CDR3. Germline values: CDR1 MNHNS, CDR2 SASEGT. The V end was cut by 3 bases, the J end by 1 base, with 12 bases between.

V is TRBV5-5 and J is TRBJ2-3; D not resolved. The CDR3 sequence is 16 residues long. Germline V lookup: CDR1 SGHKS, CDR2 YYEKEE (reference sequence). Trimming removed 3 bases at V and 0 bases at J, with 14 bases between. CDR3 nucleotide sequence: TGTGCCAGCAGCTGGCCCCAGGCTGCTAGCACAGATACGCAGTATTTT. It translates to CASSWPQAASTDTQYF.

The chain combines TRBV11-2 with TRBJ1-4; 7 bases agree with TRBD1. V was clipped by 4 bases and J by 8 bases; unmatched bases: 10. Per the germline V gene, CDR1 is SGHAT and CDR2 is FQNNGV. The CDR3 is 15 amino acids. This chain's CDR3 is CASSYIARGEEKLFF. CDR3 nucleotides: TGTGCCAGCAGCTATATTGCCAGGGGGGAGGAAAAACTGTTTTTT.

J is TRBJ2-1 and V is TRBV10-1, with 9 bases identical to TRBD1. CDR1 is WNHNN, CDR2 SYGVQD, per germline (reference sequence). The trim removed 6 bases at V and 0 bases at J, leaving 3 bases unmatched. CDR3 length: 15 residues. This CDR3 reads CASSLDRGSYNEQFF. The DNA for the CDR3 is TGCGCCAGCAGCTTGGACAGGGGCTCCTACAATGAGCAGTTCTTC.

The rearrangement links TRBV21-1 to TRBJ2-4; the table's TRBD1 call for D was not verified on the DNA. TRBV21-1 is labeled a pseudogene. The CDR3 is 13 residues long. The CDR3 sequence is CASSRGTGDIQYF. CDR3 DNA: TGTGCCAGCAGCAGGGGGACAGGGGATATTCAGTACTTC.

V gene TRBV5-1 combines with J gene TRBJ2-1; 9 bases fit TRBD2. The CDR3 is made up of 15 amino acids. Germline V gene lookup returns CDR1 SGHRS and CDR2 YFSETQ. After removal of 0 bases from V and 9 bases from J, the junction contained 7 bases not matched to a gene. CDR3 region: CASSLEVAGVGEQFF. The CDR3 region has the DNA TGCGCCAGCAGCTTGGAGGTAGCGGGAGTTGGTGAGCAGTTCTTC.

J is TRBJ1-5 and V is TRBV28; no clear D. V was trimmed by 3 bases and J by 7 bases, leaving 13 bases between them. CDR1 is MDHEN, CDR2 SYDVKM, per germline. The CDR3 is made up of 14 amino acids. The CDR3 bases are TGTGCCAGCAGTTTCGGATCGGGTTTACAGCCCCAGCATTTT. Its protein product is CASSFGSGLQPQHF. Full variable domain (rest looked up from reference TRBV28 and TRBJ1-5): DVKVTQSSRYLVKRTGEKVFLECVQDMDHENMFWYRQDPGLGLRLIYFSYDVKMKEKGDIPEGYSVSREKKERFSLILESASTNQTSMYLCASSFGSGLQPQHFGDGTRLSIL.

V gene TRBV4-2 combines with J gene TRBJ2-1; 11 nucleotides align to TRBD2. This CDR3 comprises 15 residues. Germline V gene data show CDR1 as LGHNA and CDR2 as YNFKEQ. After removal of 8 bases from V and 7 bases from J, the junction contained 10 bases not matched to a gene. The CDR3 nucleotides read TGTGCCAGCGGCAAGATAGCGGGGGGGGGAAATGAGCAGTTCTTC. Its protein product is CASGKIAGGGNEQFF.

The chain combines TRBV18 with TRBJ2-5; 11 bases are a match to TRBD2. Germline CDR1 KGHSH, CDR2 LQKENI. Losses at the gene ends were 3 bases for V and 3 bases for J; bases not matched to a gene: 0. CDR3 length: 14 residues. Here the CDR3 DNA reads TGTGCCAGCTCACCGGGACTAGCGGAAGAGACCCAGTACTTC. It translates to CASSPGLAEETQYF.

Of note for this clone: The sample carries other DNA sequences with the same CDR3. The V gene is TRBV5-1, the J gene TRBJ2-1; TRBD2 matches at 11 bases. Looked up from germline, CDR1 is SGHRS and CDR2 is YFSETQ. The CDR3 extends over 15 amino acids. V lost 2 bases, J lost 6 bases, and 4 bases stayed unmatched. The CDR3 DNA is TGCGCCAGCAGCTTCCTAGCGGGAGGTGGCAATGAGCAGTTCTTC. Translating gives CASSFLAGGGNEQFF.

CDR3 sequence: CASSFLAVVAGGPDTQYF. The DNA of the CDR3 is TGTGCCAGCAGCTTCCTTGCTGTAGTAGCGGGAGGCCCAGATACGCAGTATTTT. The chain is built from TRBV11-2 and TRBJ2-3, with 10 bases that match TRBD2. V was clipped by 3 bases and J by 4 bases; unmatched bases: 13. Germline V gene sequence: CDR1 SGHAT, CDR2 FQNNGV. The CDR3 runs to 18 residues.

J is TRBJ1-2 and V is TRBV28, with 7 bases lining up with TRBD1. V shed 5 bases, J shed 3 bases, and the junction held 3 bases outside the gene matches. CDR3 length: 13 residues. Germline CDR1 reads MDHEN; CDR2 reads SYDVKM. In DNA, the CDR3 is TGTGCCAGCAGTCGACAGGGATACTATGGCTACACCTTC. Residues: CASSRQGYYGYTF.

The chain couples TRBV9 to TRBJ2-7; TRBD2 matches 7 bases. Per the germline V gene, CDR1 is SGDLS and CDR2 is YYNGEE. Trimming took 0 bases from V and 3 from J; bases not matched to a gene: 6. The length of the CDR3 is 15 residues. Here the CDR3 reads CASSVDWSSGYEQYF. CDR3 in DNA: TGTGCCAGCAGCGTAGATTGGTCTAGCGGCTACGAGCAGTACTTC.

This clone was recorded only once. The genes are TRBV7-2 and TRBJ2-7, with 8 bases that match TRBD2. J gave up 3 bases and V 3 bases, and 4 bases lay outside the gene matches. The CDR3 has 14 residues. Germline CDR1 and CDR2: SGHTA and FQGNSA. CDR3 in DNA: TGTGCCAGCAGCTTTATTAGCGGGATCTACGAGCAGTACTTC. It is translated as CASSFISGIYEQYF. Supplemented by reference TRBV7-2 and TRBJ2-7, the full variable domain reads GAGVSQSPSNKVTEKGKDVELRCDPISGHTALYWYRQSLGQGLEFLIYFQGNSAPDKSGLPSDRFSAERTGGSVSTLTIQRTQQEDSAVYLCASSFISGIYEQYFGPGTRLTVT.